Detailed here is one TCR beta chain. Per the original data handling: The authors estimated nucleated cell counts from reference gene primer amplification. Clones were read by immunoSEQ multiplex PCR, and TCRdb kept only the in-frame ones, dropping some. V and J calls and clone size are given by that table; D and trimming were obtained from the DNA. The sample contains tens of thousands of clones, 84% of which appear only once. The data stem from a study of blood T cell repertoires in COVID-19. Across the study: Some COVID-19 samples were acute and others convalescent; all came from the United States, Italy and Spain. From T cells, B-cell-depleted T cells, or PBMCs came the material, which was cDNA or gDNA.

Germline V CDR1 and CDR2: LNHDA, SQIVND (reference sequence). CDR3 length: 14 amino acids. V dropped 1 base and J dropped 4 bases, with 10 bases sitting between them. What was sequenced was peripheral blood. This chain uses TRBV19 with TRBJ1-1, with D maybe TRBD1 (6 bases). The sequence came from a human donor in a cohort sampled during active COVID-19. The CDR3: CASSIAGAGTEAFF. In nucleotides, the CDR3 is TGTGCCAGTAGTATAGCAGGGGCCGGCACTGAAGCTTTCTTT. The full variable domain, its missing parts supplied by reference TRBV19 and TRBJ1-1, is DGGITQSPKYLFRKEGQNVTLSCEQNLNHDAMYWYRQDPGQGLRLIYYSQIVNDFQKGDIAEGYSVSREKKESFPLTVTSAQKNPTAFYLCASSIAGAGTEAFFGQGTRLTVV.